This TCR beta chain was sequenced in a study of cytomegalovirus exposure and HLA in healthy donors. The PCR was carried out with 60 Vbeta primers and 13 Jbeta primers. Sequenced by immunoSEQ multiplex PCR; TCRdb stores in-frame clones only, minus some. The data contain over 100,000 clones, approximately 81% of them singletons. This clone showed up just once. The CDR3 contains 14 residues. Trimming removed 6 bases from V and 7 bases from J; junction bases left unmatched: 4. Germline assignment: CDR1 MNHNY and CDR2 SVGAGI (reference sequence). V is TRBV6-6 and J is TRBJ1-6; 9 bases agree with TRBD1. The TCR originated in a male donor in good health and CMV-seronegative. The sequencing input was PBMCs. In nucleotides, the CDR3 is TGTGCCAGCAGCGGGACAGGGAACAATTCACCCCTCCACTTT. It codes for CASSGTGNNSPLHF.